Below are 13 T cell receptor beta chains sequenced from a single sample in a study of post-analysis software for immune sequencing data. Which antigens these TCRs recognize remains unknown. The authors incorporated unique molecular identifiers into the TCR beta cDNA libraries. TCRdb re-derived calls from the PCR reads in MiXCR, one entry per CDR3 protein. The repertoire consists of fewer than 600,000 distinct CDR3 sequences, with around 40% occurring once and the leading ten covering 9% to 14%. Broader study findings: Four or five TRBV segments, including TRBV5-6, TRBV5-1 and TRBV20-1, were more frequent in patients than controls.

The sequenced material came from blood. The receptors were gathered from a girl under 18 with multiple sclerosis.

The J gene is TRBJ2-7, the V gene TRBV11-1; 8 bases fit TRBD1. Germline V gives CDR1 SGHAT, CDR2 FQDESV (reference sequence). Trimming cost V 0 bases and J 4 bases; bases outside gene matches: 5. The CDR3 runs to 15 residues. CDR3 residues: CASSLASGTGYEQYF. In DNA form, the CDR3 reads TGTGCCAGCAGCTTAGCGTCCGGGACAGGATACGAGCAGTACTTC.

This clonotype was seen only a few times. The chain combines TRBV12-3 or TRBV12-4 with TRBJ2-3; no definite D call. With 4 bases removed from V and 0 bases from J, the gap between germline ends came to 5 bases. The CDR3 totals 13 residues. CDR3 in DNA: TGTGCCAGCAGTTATCAGAGCACAGATACGCAGTATTTT. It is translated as CASSYQSTDTQYF.

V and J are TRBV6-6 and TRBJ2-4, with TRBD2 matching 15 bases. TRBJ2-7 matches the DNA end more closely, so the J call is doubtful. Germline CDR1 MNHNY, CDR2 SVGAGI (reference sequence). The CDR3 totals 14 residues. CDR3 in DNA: TGTGCCAGCATTGGGACTAGCGGGAGGTCCGAGCAGTACTTC. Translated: CASIGTSGRSEQYF.

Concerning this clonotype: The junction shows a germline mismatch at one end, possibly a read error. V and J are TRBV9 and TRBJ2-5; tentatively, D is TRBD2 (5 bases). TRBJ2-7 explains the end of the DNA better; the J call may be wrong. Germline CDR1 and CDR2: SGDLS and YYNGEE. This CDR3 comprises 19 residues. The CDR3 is CVSSVGLEASERRSYEQYF. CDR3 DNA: TGTGTCAGCAGCGTAGGGTTGGAGGCTTCGGAACGGCGAAGCTACGAGCAGTACTTC.

The chain's CDR3 is CASSLWAVAKNIQYF. In DNA form, the CDR3 reads TGTGCCAGCAGTTTATGGGCCGTAGCCAAAAACATTCAGTACTTC. The chain has TRBV28 and TRBJ2-4; D uncertain. The V gene lost 0 bases and the J gene lost 0 bases, with 6 bases spanning the gap. Germline V gene lookup returns CDR1 MDHEN and CDR2 SYDVKM. The CDR3 loop spans 15 amino acids.

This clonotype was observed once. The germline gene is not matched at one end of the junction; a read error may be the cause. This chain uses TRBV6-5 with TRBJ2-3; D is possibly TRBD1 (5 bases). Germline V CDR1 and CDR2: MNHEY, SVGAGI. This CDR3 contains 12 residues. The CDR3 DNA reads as TGTTCCAGCAGTTACCCCGACAGTACGCAGTATTTT. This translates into CSSSYPDSTQYF.

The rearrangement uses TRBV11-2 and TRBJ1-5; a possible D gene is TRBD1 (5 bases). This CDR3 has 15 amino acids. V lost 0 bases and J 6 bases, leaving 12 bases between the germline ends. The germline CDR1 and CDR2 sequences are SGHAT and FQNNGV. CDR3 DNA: TGTGCCAGCAGCTTAGAAGCAGGGAACGGTCAGCCCCAGCATTTT. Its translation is CASSLEAGNGQPQHF. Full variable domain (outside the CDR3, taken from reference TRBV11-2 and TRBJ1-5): EAGVAQSPRYKIIEKRQSVAFWCNPISGHATLYWYQQILGQGPKLLIQFQNNGVVDDSQLPKDRFSAERLKGVDSTLKIQPAKLEDSAVYLCASSLEAGNGQPQHFGDGTRLSIL.

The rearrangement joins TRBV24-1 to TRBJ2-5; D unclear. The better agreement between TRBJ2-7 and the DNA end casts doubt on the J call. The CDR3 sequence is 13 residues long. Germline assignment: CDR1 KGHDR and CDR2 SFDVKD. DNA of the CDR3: TGTGCCACCAGTGATGTGGGTAAGGACGAGCAGTACTTC. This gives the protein CATSDVGKDEQYF.

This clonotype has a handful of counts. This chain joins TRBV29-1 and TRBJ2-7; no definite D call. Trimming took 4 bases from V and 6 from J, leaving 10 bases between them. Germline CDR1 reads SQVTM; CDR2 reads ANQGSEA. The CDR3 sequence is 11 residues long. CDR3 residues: CSVVGRVEQYF. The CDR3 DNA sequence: TGCAGCGTTGTTGGTAGGGTCGAGCAGTACTTC.

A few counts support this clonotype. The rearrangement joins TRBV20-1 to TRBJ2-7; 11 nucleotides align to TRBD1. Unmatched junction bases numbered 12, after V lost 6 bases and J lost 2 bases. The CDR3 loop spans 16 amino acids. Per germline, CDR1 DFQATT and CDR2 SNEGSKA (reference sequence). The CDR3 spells CSALRTGGAEAYEQYF. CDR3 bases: TGCAGTGCCCTGAGGACAGGGGGCGCTGAGGCCTACGAGCAGTACTTC.

The CDR3 protein is CASSLAESYNEQFF. The CDR3 DNA follows: TGCGCCAGCAGCCTAGCGGAGTCCTACAATGAGCAGTTCTTC. The rearrangement joins TRBV5-1 to TRBJ2-1; 7 bases fit TRBD2. Unmatched junction bases numbered 2, after V lost 4 bases and J lost 1 base. Germline V CDR1 and CDR2: SGHRS, YFSETQ. The CDR3 is 14 residues long.

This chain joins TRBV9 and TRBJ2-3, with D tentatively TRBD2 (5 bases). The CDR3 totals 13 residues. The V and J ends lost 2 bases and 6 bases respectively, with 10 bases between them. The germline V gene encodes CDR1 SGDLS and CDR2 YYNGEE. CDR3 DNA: TGTGCCAGCAGCGTGGTACTAGGGGATACGCAGTATTTT. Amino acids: CASSVVLGDTQYF.

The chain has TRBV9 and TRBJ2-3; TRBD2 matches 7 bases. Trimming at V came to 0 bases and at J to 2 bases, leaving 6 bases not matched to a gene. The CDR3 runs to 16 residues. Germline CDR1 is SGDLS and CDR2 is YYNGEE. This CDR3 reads CASSVDAGAFTDTQYF. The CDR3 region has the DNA TGTGCCAGCAGCGTAGACGCGGGAGCGTTCACAGATACGCAGTATTTT.